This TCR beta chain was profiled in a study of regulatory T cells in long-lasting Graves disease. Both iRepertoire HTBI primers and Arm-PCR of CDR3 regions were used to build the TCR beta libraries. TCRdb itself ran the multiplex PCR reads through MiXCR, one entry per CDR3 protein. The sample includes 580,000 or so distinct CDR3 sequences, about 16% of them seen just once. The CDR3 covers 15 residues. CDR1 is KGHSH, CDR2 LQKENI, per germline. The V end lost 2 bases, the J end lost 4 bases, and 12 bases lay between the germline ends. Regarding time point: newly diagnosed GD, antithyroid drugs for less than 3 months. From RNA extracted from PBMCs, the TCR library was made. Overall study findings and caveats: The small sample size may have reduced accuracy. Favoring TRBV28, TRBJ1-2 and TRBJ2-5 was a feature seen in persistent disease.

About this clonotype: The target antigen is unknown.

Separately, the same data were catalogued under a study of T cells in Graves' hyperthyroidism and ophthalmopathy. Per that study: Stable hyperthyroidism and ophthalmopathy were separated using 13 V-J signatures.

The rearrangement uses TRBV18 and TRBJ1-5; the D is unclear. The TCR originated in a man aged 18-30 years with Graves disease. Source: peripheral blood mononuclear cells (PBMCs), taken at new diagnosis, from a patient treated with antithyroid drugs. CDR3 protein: CASSPSREENQPQHF. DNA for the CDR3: TGTGCCAGCTCACCATCAAGGGAGGAGAATCAGCCCCAGCATTTT.